Shown below are 20 T cell receptor beta chains from a single sample sequenced in a study of OX40 agonist ivuxolimab in advanced cancers. Sequencing was performed with immunoSEQ multiplex PCR; in TCRdb, only in-frame clones are kept and a portion is missing. The table includes about 59,000 clones, around 83% detected once. The specimen was CD4+ or CD8+ T cells sorted from blood, collected in a trial of the OX40 agonist ivuxolimab. The receptors were sampled from an adult with an advanced solid tumor such as melanoma, head and neck, liver or kidney cancer.

The rearrangement joins TRBV11-2 to TRBJ2-1, with D possibly being TRBD1 or TRBD2 (5 bases each). The CDR3 is 15 residues long. The V gene's germline CDR1 is SGHAT and CDR2 FQNNGV. Trimming removed 5 bases from V and 6 bases from J, with 17 bases in between. CDR3 sequence reads: CASSTGTGHFNEQFF. DNA for the CDR3: TGTGCCAGCAGCACCGGGACCGGACACTTCAATGAGCAGTTCTTC.

This clone was observed a few times. V usage is TRBV6-5 and J usage is TRBJ1-5; D gene uncertain. V dropped 6 bases and J dropped 0 bases, with 9 bases sitting between them. This CDR3 contains 14 residues. Germline V gene data show CDR1 as MNHEY and CDR2 as SVGAGI. CDR3 amino acids: CASRRGHSNQPQHF. The DNA of the CDR3 is TGTGCCAGCAGGCGCGGCCATAGCAATCAGCCCCAGCATTTT.

The J gene is TRBJ2-3, the V gene TRBV19, with D unclear. The germline V gene has CDR1 LNHDA and CDR2 SQIVND (reference sequence). This CDR3 spans 15 amino acids. Trimming took 3 bases from V and 0 from J, leaving 10 bases between them. The CDR3 nucleotides are TGTGCCAGTAGTATTTCTCGGGTGAGCACAGATACGCAGTATTTT. Its protein is CASSISRVSTDTQYF.

The chain is built from TRBV28 and TRBJ1-5; D uncertain. V was shortened by 5 bases and J by 6 bases, with 11 bases between the two germline ends. The CDR3 runs to 13 residues. Germline CDR1 MDHEN, CDR2 SYDVKM. CDR3 amino acids: CASSPTSGQPQHF. In DNA, the CDR3 is TGTGCCAGCAGTCCTACTAGTGGTCAGCCCCAGCATTTT.

V gene TRBV5-6 combines with J gene TRBJ2-7, with D uncertain. The CDR3 covers 12 residues. Looked up from germline, CDR1 is SGHDT and CDR2 is YYEEEE. Between the trimmed V and J ends, which lost 0 bases and 5 bases, there was a span of 6 bases. DNA for the CDR3: TGTGCCAGCAGCTTGGGATTCAACGAGCAGTACTTC. Translated: CASSLGFNEQYF.

The chain carries TRBV2 and TRBJ2-7; TRBD2 aligns across 8 bases. Germline V lookup: CDR1 SNHLY, CDR2 FYNNEI. J was trimmed by 5 bases and V by 1 base; bases with no gene match: 1. The CDR3 totals 13 residues. This CDR3 reads CASSEERGNEQYF. The CDR3 DNA reads as TGTGCCAGCAGTGAAGAGCGGGGGAACGAGCAGTACTTC.

This sequence joins TRBV10-2 and TRBJ2-3; D ambiguous. Germline values: CDR1 WSHSY, CDR2 SAAADI. CDR3 length: 13 residues. V shed 2 bases and J shed 2 bases, with 5 bases lying between them. CDR3 sequence (DNA): TGCGCCAGCAGTGAGCCCCACACAGATACGCAGTATTTT. Translated: CASSEPHTDTQYF.

The chain carries TRBV11-3 and TRBJ1-1, with a weak D call TRBD1 (6 bases). V gave up 1 base and J gave up 1 base, with 19 bases separating them. The germline V gene encodes CDR1 SGHNT and CDR2 YENEEA. The CDR3 is 18 amino acids. In DNA, the CDR3 is TGTGCCAGCAGCTTAGCCACTCCGTCCAGGGGCTCGAACACTGAAGCTTTCTTT. Translation: CASSLATPSRGSNTEAFF.

The rearrangement uses TRBV11-2 and TRBJ2-7, with 9 bases fitting TRBD2. The CDR3 covers 15 residues. Germline V gene sequence: CDR1 SGHAT, CDR2 FQNNGV. J lost 7 bases, V lost 3 bases, and 10 bases had no gene match. Here the CDR3 reads CASSFGAGGPGEQYF. The CDR3 DNA reads TGTGCCAGCAGCTTCGGCGCGGGGGGGCCTGGGGAGCAGTACTTC.

The chain joins TRBV5-1 to TRBJ1-1; no firm D call. This CDR3 is built from 13 residues. Germline values: CDR1 SGHRS, CDR2 YFSETQ. The germline V and J ends were trimmed by 0 bases and 4 bases, with 7 bases remaining between them. The CDR3, as DNA: TGCGCCAGCAGCTTGGAGGGCGGCACTGAAGCTTTCTTT. Encoded protein: CASSLEGGTEAFF.

The rearrangement joins TRBV6-6 to TRBJ2-5, with TRBD1 matching 7 bases. The DNA end is a closer match to TRBJ2-7, so the J assignment may be wrong. CDR3 length: 15 amino acids. Germline V lookup: CDR1 MNHNY, CDR2 SVGAGI (reference sequence). This CDR3 is CASSPSGTATYEQYF. For the CDR3, the DNA is TGTGCCAGCAGCCCCTCCGGGACAGCAACCTACGAGCAGTACTTC.

The chain is built from TRBV7-8 and TRBJ1-1; 7 bases match TRBD1. The CDR3 is 15 amino acids. The germline V gene encodes CDR1 SGHVS and CDR2 FQNEAQ. The ends lost 7 bases at V and 0 bases at J; junction bases unmatched: 8. CDR3 protein: CASKNTGAMNTEAFF. The CDR3 DNA is TGTGCCAGCAAAAATACAGGGGCGATGAACACTGAAGCTTTCTTT.

CDR3 residues: CSVVGPDELQFF. CDR3 nucleotides: TGCAGCGTCGTCGGACCGGACGAGCTGCAGTTCTTC. This chain connects TRBV29-1 to TRBJ2-1; D uncertain. CDR3 length equals 12 residues. The ends were cut back, 6 bases at V and 12 bases at J, with 18 bases in the middle. The germline V gene has CDR1 SQVTM and CDR2 ANQGSEA.

The V gene is TRBV7-2, the J gene TRBJ1-5; 7 bases line up with TRBD1. From germline, CDR1 is SGHTA and CDR2 FQGNSA. V dropped 1 base and J dropped 1; count of bases not matched to a gene: 7. The CDR3 consists of 17 residues. CDR3 sequence (DNA): TGTGCCAGCAGCTTAGTCGGCACAGGGGAGAGCAATCAGCCCCAGCATTTT. Its translation: CASSLVGTGESNQPQHF.

The chain employs TRBV7-2 and TRBJ1-6; D unclear. CDR3 length equals 14 residues. Germline V lookup: CDR1 SGHTA, CDR2 FQGNSA. Trimming cost V 2 bases and J 5 bases, with 7 bases left between them. DNA for the CDR3: TGTGCCAGCAGCTTACAGTCTGATAATTCACCCCTCCACTTT. Its translation is CASSLQSDNSPLHF. The whole variable domain, filled in from reference TRBV7-2 and TRBJ1-6, reads GAGVSQSPSNKVTEKGKDVELRCDPISGHTALYWYRQSLGQGLEFLIYFQGNSAPDKSGLPSDRFSAERTGGSVSTLTIQRTQQEDSAVYLCASSLQSDNSPLHFGNGTRLTVT.

The chain employs TRBV28 and TRBJ1-1, with no clear D. The CDR3 is 13 residues long. CDR1 is MDHEN, CDR2 SYDVKM, per germline. V gave up 7 bases and J gave up 1 base, with 10 bases separating them. CDR3 protein: CASMRMENTEAFF. The CDR3 region has the DNA TGTGCCAGCATGCGGATGGAGAACACTGAAGCTTTCTTT. Supplemented by reference TRBV28 and TRBJ1-1, the full variable domain reads DVKVTQSSRYLVKRTGEKVFLECVQDMDHENMFWYRQDPGLGLRLIYFSYDVKMKEKGDIPEGYSVSREKKERFSLILESASTNQTSMYLCASMRMENTEAFFGQGTRLTVV.

The chain combines TRBV10-3 with TRBJ2-1; TRBD2 aligns across 7 bases. The CDR3 consists of 17 residues. Trimming cost V 3 bases and J 0 bases; bases outside gene matches: 8. Germline V gene data show CDR1 as ENHRY and CDR2 as SYGVKD. The CDR3 DNA sequence: TGTGCCATCAGTGAATTTTTGGGGGGGAGCTCCTACAATGAGCAGTTCTTC. Encoded protein: CAISEFLGGSSYNEQFF.

In its sample, this clone was seen once. V is TRBV5-8 and J is TRBJ2-3; D might be TRBD2 (5 bases). The V and J ends lost 1 base and 0 bases respectively, with 9 bases between them. The CDR3 totals 15 residues. Germline V gene data show CDR1 as SGHTS and CDR2 as YDEGEE. The DNA for the CDR3 is TGTGCCAGCAGCTTGAGCGGAACAAGCACAGATACGCAGTATTTT. Translating it yields CASSLSGTSTDTQYF. The complete variable domain, with remaining parts taken from reference TRBV5-8 and TRBJ2-3, reads EAGVTQSPTHLIKTRGQQATLRCSPISGHTSVYWYQQALGLGLQFLLWYDEGEERNRGNFPPRFSGRQFPNYSSELNVNALELEDSALYLCASSLSGTSTDTQYFGPGTRLTVL.

This rearrangement joins TRBV10-3 to TRBJ2-1; no definite D call. The V end lost 4 bases, the J end lost 0 bases, and 13 bases lay between the germline ends. The CDR3 totals 16 residues. CDR1 is ENHRY, CDR2 SYGVKD, per germline. The CDR3 protein is CAISAQTPDSYNEQFF. The CDR3 DNA reads as TGTGCCATCAGTGCACAAACCCCAGACTCCTACAATGAGCAGTTCTTC.

The CDR3 loop is CASSSITGSDTEAFF. The CDR3 nucleotides read TGTGCCAGCTCATCGATAACAGGGTCTGACACTGAAGCTTTCTTT. This chain uses TRBV18 with TRBJ1-1, with D perhaps matching TRBD1 (6 bases). Germline CDR1 and CDR2: KGHSH and LQKENI. The length of the CDR3 is 15 residues. With 5 bases removed from V and 3 bases from J, the gap between germline ends came to 16 bases.